This TCR beta chain came from a study of blood T cell repertoires in COVID-19. Study context: The United States, Italy and Spain were the sources of the acute and convalescent COVID-19 samples.

Repertoires were generated with immunoSEQ multiplex PCR, while TCRdb's copy carries only in-frame clones and drops some. The table records hundreds of thousands of clones, around four fifths of them present only once. The CDR3 runs 16 residues. CDR1 is LNHDA, CDR2 SQIVND, per germline (reference sequence). V lost 2 bases, J lost 2 bases, and 13 bases lay in between. The sample taken for sequencing was peripheral blood. This TCR was recovered from a woman aged 45-65 years with acute or convalescent COVID-19. The chain employs TRBV19 and TRBJ1-5; D unresolved. The CDR3 reads CASSILVRPGNQPQHF. The CDR3 DNA sequence: TGTGCCAGTAGTATATTAGTCAGGCCGGGCAATCAGCCCCAGCATTTT. Combining the CDR3 with reference TRBV19 and TRBJ1-5 gives the whole variable domain DGGITQSPKYLFRKEGQNVTLSCEQNLNHDAMYWYRQDPGQGLRLIYYSQIVNDFQKGDIAEGYSVSREKKESFPLTVTSAQKNPTAFYLCASSILVRPGNQPQHFGDGTRLSIL.